The text below deals with one TCR beta chain. The antigen remains unidentified. These data originate in a study of T-cell memory formation after mild COVID-19. Study background: The study found TCR clusters largely donor specific.

TCRdb independently ran MiXCR on the 5' RACE reads; one entry per CDR3 protein. Counted here are some 600,000 distinct CDR3 sequences, 15% to 20% occurring once; the ten biggest clones make up approximately 8.1%. Study-level results: Clones which contracted sat mainly in CM and EM if CD4+, and in EMRA if CD8+.

Material: PBMCs or a T cell subset sorted from them (not recorded which). The sequence was collected from an adult woman who had mild COVID-19 (a few samples of this study predate the infection). Cell type and time point are not known.

The CDR3 DNA is TGTGCCAGCAGCCAAGATATGGTGACAGGTCTAATCCACGAGCAGTACTTC. Translating it yields CASSQDMVTGLIHEQYF. The genes are TRBV3-1 and TRBJ2-7, with a tentative D call TRBD1 (6 bases). Germline V gives CDR1 LGHDT, CDR2 YNNKEL (reference sequence). The CDR3 is 17 residues long. Trimming shortened V by 0 bases and J by 5 bases, and 20 bases separated the two germline ends.